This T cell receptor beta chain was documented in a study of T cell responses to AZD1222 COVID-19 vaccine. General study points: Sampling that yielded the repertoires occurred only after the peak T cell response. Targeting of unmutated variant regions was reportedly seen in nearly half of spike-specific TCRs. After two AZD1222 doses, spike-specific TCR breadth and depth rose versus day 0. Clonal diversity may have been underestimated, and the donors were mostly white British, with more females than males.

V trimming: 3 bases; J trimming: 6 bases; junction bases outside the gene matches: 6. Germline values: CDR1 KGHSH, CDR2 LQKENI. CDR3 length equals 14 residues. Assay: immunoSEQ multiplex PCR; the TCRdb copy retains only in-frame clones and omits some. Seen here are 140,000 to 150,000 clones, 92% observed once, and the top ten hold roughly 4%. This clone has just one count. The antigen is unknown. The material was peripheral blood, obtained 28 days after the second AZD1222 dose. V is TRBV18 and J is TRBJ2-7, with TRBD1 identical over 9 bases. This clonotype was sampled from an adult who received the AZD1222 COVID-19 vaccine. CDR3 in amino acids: CASSPSGTGLEQYF. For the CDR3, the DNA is TGTGCCAGCTCACCTTCCGGGACAGGGCTCGAGCAGTACTTC.